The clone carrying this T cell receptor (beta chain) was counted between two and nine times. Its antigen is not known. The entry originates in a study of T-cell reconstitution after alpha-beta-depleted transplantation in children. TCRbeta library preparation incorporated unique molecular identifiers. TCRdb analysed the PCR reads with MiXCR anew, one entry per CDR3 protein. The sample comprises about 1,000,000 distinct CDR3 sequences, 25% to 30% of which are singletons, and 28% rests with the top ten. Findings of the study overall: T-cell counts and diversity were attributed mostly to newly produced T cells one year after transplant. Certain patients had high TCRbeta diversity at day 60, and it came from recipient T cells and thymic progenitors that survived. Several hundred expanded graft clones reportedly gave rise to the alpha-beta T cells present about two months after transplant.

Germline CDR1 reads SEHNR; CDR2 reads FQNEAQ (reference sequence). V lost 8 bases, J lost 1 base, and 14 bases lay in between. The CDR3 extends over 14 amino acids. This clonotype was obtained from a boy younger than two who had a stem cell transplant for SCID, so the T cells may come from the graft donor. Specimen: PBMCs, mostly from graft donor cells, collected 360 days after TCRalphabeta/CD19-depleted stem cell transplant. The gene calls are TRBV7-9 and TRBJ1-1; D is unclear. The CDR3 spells CASYRGDSNTEAFF. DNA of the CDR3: TGTGCCAGCTACCGGGGAGACTCGAACACTGAAGCTTTCTTT. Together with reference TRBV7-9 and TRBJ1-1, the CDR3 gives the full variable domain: DTGVSQNPRHKITKRGQNVTFRCDPISEHNRLYWYRQTLGQGPEFLTYFQNEAQLEKSRLLSDRFSAERPKGSFSTLEIQRTEQGDSAMYLCASYRGDSNTEAFFGQGTRLTVV.